A single TCR beta chain is shown here with its context. Its antigen remains unidentified. This PCR relied on a set of 60 Vbeta primers and 13 Jbeta primers. Profiling relied on immunoSEQ multiplex PCR, and the TCRdb table lists in-frame clones only, not all of them. The sample comprises about 160,000 clones, around 88% of which are singletons, and 0.75% to 0.95% rests with the top ten. This CDR3 has 17 residues. Germline CDR1 is GTSNPN and CDR2 is SVGIG (reference sequence). The V gene end was trimmed by 3 bases and the J gene end by 6 bases; junction bases not matched to a gene: 16. These data belong to a study of cytomegalovirus exposure and HLA in healthy donors. In the study overall: From about 200 million T cells, an earlier analysis saw 117 million unique TCR beta sequences. Regarding the study as a whole: Researchers catalogued around 150 TCR beta chains as cytomegalovirus-associated.

The TCR sequence derives from a woman aged 30 to 39 in good health and CMV-seronegative. V gene TRBV30 combines with J gene TRBJ2-3; 9 bases agree with TRBD2. The sample consisted of PBMCs. CDR3 loop: CAWSSPRTSGYTDTQYF. DNA for the CDR3: TGTGCCTGGAGCTCCCCTCGAACTAGCGGGTACACGGATACGCAGTATTTT. Full variable domain (rest looked up from reference TRBV30 and TRBJ2-3): SQTIHQWPATLVQPVGSPLSLECTVEGTSNPNLYWYRQAAGRGLQLLFYSVGIGQISSEVPQNLSASRPQDRQFILSSKKLLLSDSGFYLCAWSSPRTSGYTDTQYFGPGTRLTVL.